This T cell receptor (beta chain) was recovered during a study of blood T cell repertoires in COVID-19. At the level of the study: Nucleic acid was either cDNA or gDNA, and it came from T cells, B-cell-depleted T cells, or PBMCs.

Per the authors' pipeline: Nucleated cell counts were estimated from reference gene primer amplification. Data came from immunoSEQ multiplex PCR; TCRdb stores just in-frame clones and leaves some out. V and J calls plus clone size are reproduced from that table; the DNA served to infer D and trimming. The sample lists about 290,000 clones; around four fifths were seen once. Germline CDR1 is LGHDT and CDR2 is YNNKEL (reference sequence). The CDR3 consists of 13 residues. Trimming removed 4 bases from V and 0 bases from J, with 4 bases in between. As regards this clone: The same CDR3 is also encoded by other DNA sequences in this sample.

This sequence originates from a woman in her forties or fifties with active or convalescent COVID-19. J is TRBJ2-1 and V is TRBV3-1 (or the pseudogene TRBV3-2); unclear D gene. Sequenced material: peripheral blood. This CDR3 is CASSPSSYNEQFF. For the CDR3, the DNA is TGTGCCAGCAGCCCCAGCTCCTACAATGAGCAGTTCTTC.